A single sample is the source of the 29 T cell receptor beta chains below, sequenced in a study of CDR3 diversity in severe acne. TCRdb independently ran MiXCR on the PCR reads; one entry per CDR3 protein. The data show about 84,000 distinct CDR3 sequences, about 54% seen once. Sequenced material: blood. Receptors originate from a male donor in good health, without acne.

By share of the sample, this clonotype is medium-sized. Here the CDR3 reads CATFTTGGTEAFF. In DNA form, the CDR3 reads TGTGCCACTTTTACGACAGGGGGCACTGAAGCTTTCTTT. V usage is TRBV24-1 and J usage is TRBJ1-1, with 9 bases identical to TRBD1. After removal of 10 bases from V and 4 bases from J, the junction contained 6 bases not matched to a gene. This CDR3 has 13 amino acids. Germline V gives CDR1 KGHDR, CDR2 SFDVKD.

This chain uses TRBV12-3 or TRBV12-4 with TRBJ1-5; D gene unclear. CDR3 size: 13 residues. Trimming pared 5 bases from V and 3 bases from J, leaving 8 bases between. The CDR3 DNA follows: TGTGCCAGCAGTGTAACGGACAATCAGCCCCAGCATTTT. Amino acids: CASSVTDNQPQHF.

The chain links TRBV5-1 to TRBJ1-1, with D unclear. The CDR3 has 15 residues. Trimming left V 5 bases short and J 8 bases short, with 22 bases between. Germline V lookup: CDR1 SGHRS, CDR2 YFSETQ. CDR3 sequence reads: CASRVGLAGGLEAFF. CDR3 nucleotide sequence: TGCGCCAGCAGGGTTGGACTAGCGGGAGGCTTGGAAGCTTTCTTT.

This clonotype rates as medium-sized (0.01 to 0.1%). The rearrangement uses TRBV24-1 and TRBJ1-5, with TRBD1 matching 7 bases. The CDR3 consists of 13 residues. After removal of 7 bases from V and 2 bases from J, the junction contained 1 base not matched to a gene. Germline V lookup: CDR1 KGHDR, CDR2 SFDVKD. The DNA of the CDR3 is TGTGCCACCAGCAGGGGGGGCAATCAGCCCCAGCATTTT. Its protein is CATSRGGNQPQHF.

The chain links TRBV20-1 to TRBJ2-2; D is ambiguous. The CDR3 extends over 12 amino acids. Germline CDR1 and CDR2: DFQATT and SNEGSKA (reference sequence). V was clipped by 3 bases and J by 6 bases, with 8 bases between them. The CDR3: CSASQVAGELFF. CDR3 nucleotides: TGCAGTGCTAGTCAAGTAGCCGGGGAGCTGTTTTTT.

This clonotype was seen a handful of times. This sequence joins TRBV14 and TRBJ1-1, with unresolved D. Trimming removed 1 base from V and 5 bases from J, with 8 bases in between. This CDR3 region has 13 residues. Germline V gene lookup returns CDR1 SGHDN and CDR2 FVKESK. In DNA form, the CDR3 reads TGTGCCAGCAGCCAAGCGAGGAGGACTGAAGCTTTCTTT. Its protein product is CASSQARRTEAFF.

A few counts support this clonotype. The chain combines TRBV7-6 with TRBJ2-7, with TRBD2 matching over 10 bases. CDR3 length equals 13 residues. Germline V gene sequence: CDR1 SGHVS, CDR2 FNYEAQ. After removal of 5 bases from V and 5 bases from J, the junction contained 3 bases not matched to a gene. CDR3 protein: CASSEGTSDEQYF. In nucleotides, the CDR3 is TGTGCCAGCAGCGAAGGGACTAGCGACGAGCAGTACTTC.

In regard to this clonotype: The final CDR3 position lacks the conserved phenylalanine or tryptophan, pointing to a likely read error. V is TRBV6-1 and J is TRBJ2-1; D gene unclear. Germline CDR1 is MNHNS and CDR2 is SASEGT. This CDR3 comprises 12 residues. V was clipped by 7 bases and J by 9 bases, with 13 bases between them. The CDR3 is CASISRDPEQFS. The CDR3 nucleotides read TGTGCCAGCATTTCCCGAGACCCTGAGCAGTTCTCC.

In its sample, this clonotype was seen a few times. CDR3 bases: TGTGCCAGCAGTTTTGACAATCCCGAGCAGTACTTC. This gives the protein CASSFDNPEQYF. This sequence joins TRBV2 and TRBJ2-7; no reliable D call. V was trimmed by 5 bases and J by 6 bases, leaving 11 bases between them. Germline-derived CDR1 and CDR2 are SNHLY and FYNNEI. This CDR3 comprises 12 residues.

This rearrangement joins TRBV10-3 to TRBJ2-7, with D possibly TRBD1 on 5 matching bases. V shed 2 bases and J shed 6 bases, with 26 bases lying between them. This CDR3 spans 18 amino acids. CDR1 is ENHRY and CDR2 is SYGVKD in the germline V gene. CDR3 in DNA: TGTGCCATCAGTGAGAACACGTCCCCCCAGGGCCCAAAGTGCGAGCAGTACTTC. Translating it yields CAISENTSPQGPKCEQYF.

This chain uses TRBV11-3 with TRBJ2-2; 9 nucleotides match TRBD2. CDR1 is SGHNT, CDR2 YENEEA, per germline. The CDR3 is 17 amino acids. J was trimmed by 3 bases and V by 4 bases; bases with no gene match: 9. The CDR3 loop reads CASSSPRAGGDTGELFF. CDR3 nucleotides: TGTGCCAGCAGCTCCCCCAGAGCGGGAGGCGACACCGGGGAGCTGTTTTTT.

This clonotype was seen at least ten times. This chain uses TRBV6-4 with TRBJ2-3, with 11 nucleotides matching TRBD2. This CDR3 comprises 17 residues. Germline CDR1 reads MRHNA; CDR2 reads SNTAGT. V gave up 3 bases and J gave up 1 base; unmatched junction bases: 6. CDR3 loop: CASSETSGEGGTDTQYF. CDR3 nucleotides: TGTGCCAGCAGTGAGACTAGCGGGGAAGGGGGCACAGATACGCAGTATTTT.

In this sample, this clonotype turned up many times. V and J are TRBV6-5 and TRBJ2-7, with 8 bases that match TRBD1. J gave up 6 bases and V 2 bases, and 3 bases lay outside the gene matches. CDR1 and CDR2 (germline): MNHEY, SVGAGI. The CDR3 spans 13 residues. CDR3 in DNA: TGTGCCAGCAGTTACCCGGACAGGGTCGAGCAGTACTTC. This codes for CASSYPDRVEQYF.

This clonotype was seen a handful of times. One junction end does not reproduce the germline sequence, and a read error may be involved. The genes are TRBV2 and TRBJ2-3; 10 bases map to TRBD2. The germline gives CDR1 SNHLY, CDR2 FYNNEI. This CDR3 contains 14 residues. CDR3 nucleotides: TGTGCTAGCAGCCTAGCGGGAGTTGCAGATACGCAGTATTTT. Translation gives CASSLAGVADTQYF.

The chain couples TRBV24-1 to TRBJ2-2; 10 positions match TRBD1. Trimming cost V 4 bases and J 3 bases; bases outside gene matches: 13. Per the germline V gene, CDR1 is KGHDR and CDR2 is SFDVKD. The CDR3 length is 19 residues. The chain's CDR3 is CATSDLLTGGYGYTGELFF. DNA of the CDR3: TGTGCCACCAGTGACCTCCTGACAGGGGGCTATGGCTACACCGGGGAGCTGTTTTTT.

For this clonotype: At one of its ends the junction is not consistent with the germline gene, which may arise from a read error. V gene TRBV5-4 combines with J gene TRBJ1-6, with 8 bases aligning to TRBD1. Germline V CDR1 and CDR2: SGHNT, YYREEE (reference sequence). The CDR3 covers 18 residues. DNA of the CDR3: TGTGCCAGAAGCTTGGGTCGCCCAGGGGGCTCCTATAACTCACCCCCCCACTTT. Translation: CARSLGRPGGSYNSPPHF.

The chain uses TRBV2 and TRBJ1-4; possibly TRBD1 for D (5 bases). The CDR3 loop spans 14 amino acids. Trimming took off 6 bases at V and 7 bases at J, with 15 bases between the two ends. CDR1 SNHLY and CDR2 FYNNEI come from the germline V gene. CDR3 nucleotide sequence: TGTGCCAGCAGGGAGGAGACAGCGGGTGAAAAACTGTTTTTT. It codes for CASREETAGEKLFF.

The rearrangement joins TRBV20-1 to TRBJ1-3, with TRBD1 as a possible D gene (6 bases). There are 11 residues in the CDR3. Per germline, CDR1 DFQATT and CDR2 SNEGSKA (reference sequence). Trimming left V 6 bases short and J 6 bases short, with 9 bases between. The CDR3 sequence: CSARGANTIYF. Here the CDR3 DNA reads TGCAGTGCAAGGGGGGCAAACACCATATATTTT.

This clonotype is classed as medium-sized (0.01 to 0.1%). V is TRBV20-1 and J is TRBJ2-7; the match to TRBD2 covers 15 bases. The CDR3 runs to 15 residues. Germline V gene data show CDR1 as DFQATT and CDR2 as SNEGSKA (reference sequence). Germline trimming cut 3 bases from V and 2 bases from J; bases unmatched to any gene: 2. This CDR3 reads CSARGLAGGTYEQYF. In DNA, the CDR3 is TGCAGTGCTAGGGGACTAGCGGGAGGTACCTACGAGCAGTACTTC.

This clonotype was seen ten or more times. The V and J genes are TRBV2 and TRBJ2-5, with D tentatively TRBD1 (5 bases). There are 15 residues in the CDR3. Per germline, CDR1 SNHLY and CDR2 FYNNEI. Trimming removed 1 base from V and 4 bases from J, with 13 bases in between. The CDR3 reads CASSEEGQGSETQYF. CDR3 nucleotides: TGTGCCAGCAGTGAAGAAGGGCAGGGTTCAGAGACCCAGTACTTC.

The J gene is TRBJ2-7, the V gene TRBV13, with D possibly being TRBD1 or TRBD2 (7 bases each). The V gene's germline CDR1 is PRHDT and CDR2 FYEKMQ (reference sequence). The CDR3 totals 16 residues. Deletions cut 2 bases from V and 4 bases from J, with 18 bases between. CDR3 nucleotide sequence: TGTGCCAGCAGCTTATCGGGCAGGGGGGGAGATTACGAGCAGTACTTC. Protein sequence: CASSLSGRGGDYEQYF.

The chain recombines TRBV5-6 with TRBJ1-2; 8 positions match TRBD1. The CDR3 sequence is 14 residues long. V trimming: 6 bases; J trimming: 5 bases; junction bases outside the gene matches: 9. Germline lookup yields CDR1 SGHDT and CDR2 YYEEEE. CDR3: CASNPGQGSYGYTF. The DNA for the CDR3 is TGTGCCAGCAACCCAGGACAGGGAAGTTATGGCTACACCTTC.

This clonotype was counted between two and nine times. The chain carries TRBV11-3 and TRBJ2-7, with D perhaps TRBD1 (5 bases). The ends were cut back, 8 bases at V and 0 bases at J, with 23 bases in the middle. Germline lookup yields CDR1 SGHNT and CDR2 YENEEA. There are 17 residues in the CDR3. CDR3 sequence reads: CASPGPTRAGISYEQYF. Here the CDR3 DNA reads TGTGCCAGCCCCGGGCCTACCAGGGCAGGGATCTCCTACGAGCAGTACTTC.

The sample holds one count of this clonotype. CDR3 sequence (DNA): TGTGCCATCACCAAGGGGGAGGGCTGGGATGGCTACACCTTC. Amino acid sequence: CAITKGEGWDGYTF. The genes are TRBV10-3 and TRBJ1-2, with D tentatively TRBD1 (6 bases). The germline V and J ends were trimmed by 7 bases and 6 bases, with 18 bases remaining between them. This CDR3 comprises 14 residues. In germline, CDR1 is ENHRY, CDR2 SYGVKD.

In its sample, this clonotype was seen many times. This chain uses TRBV20-1 with TRBJ2-7; the match to TRBD1 covers 8 bases. Trimming removed 3 bases from V and 10 bases from J; junction bases left unmatched: 8. The CDR3 has 12 amino acids. CDR1 is DFQATT, CDR2 SNEGSKA, per germline (reference sequence). CDR3 sequence reads: CSASQQGGDQYF. The CDR3 coding sequence is TGCAGTGCTAGTCAACAGGGGGGCGACCAGTACTTC.

The chain recombines TRBV28 with TRBJ1-5, with D maybe TRBD1 (5 bases). V was shortened by 1 base and J by 5 bases, with 12 bases between the two germline ends. The V gene's germline CDR1 is MDHEN and CDR2 SYDVKM. This CDR3 contains 15 residues. Here the CDR3 reads CASSLSRDLHQPQHF. The CDR3, as DNA: TGTGCCAGCAGTTTATCCCGGGACCTTCATCAGCCCCAGCATTTT. The full variable domain, in which reference TRBV28 and TRBJ1-5 provide the parts outside the CDR3, is DVKVTQSSRYLVKRTGEKVFLECVQDMDHENMFWYRQDPGLGLRLIYFSYDVKMKEKGDIPEGYSVSREKKERFSLILESASTNQTSMYLCASSLSRDLHQPQHFGDGTRLSIL.

The sample holds a few counts of this clonotype. The chain recombines TRBV10-2 with TRBJ1-1; D is ambiguous. The V and J ends lost 7 bases and 1 base respectively, with 10 bases between them. This CDR3 comprises 13 residues. Per germline, CDR1 WSHSY and CDR2 SAAADI. CDR3 sequence (DNA): TGCGCCAGCACCGAGGGTCGGAACACTGAAGCTTTCTTT. This codes for CASTEGRNTEAFF.

Only a few counts were recorded for this clonotype. The rearrangement links TRBV10-2 to TRBJ2-5, with 7 positions matching TRBD1. Germline trimming cut 8 bases from V and 3 bases from J; bases unmatched to any gene: 3. Germline CDR1 is WSHSY and CDR2 is SAAADI. This CDR3 contains 12 residues. This CDR3 is CASGTVKETQYF. The CDR3 nucleotides are TGCGCCAGCGGGACAGTTAAAGAGACCCAGTACTTC.

This clonotype was recorded at least ten times. J is TRBJ1-2 and V is TRBV28; unclear D gene. V gave up 4 bases and J gave up 9 bases, with 21 bases separating them. Germline lookup yields CDR1 MDHEN and CDR2 SYDVKM. The CDR3 totals 15 residues. The CDR3 DNA is TGTGCCAGCAGTTCCAAGACATTGTACTATTATCGCTACACCTTC. This sequence encodes CASSSKTLYYYRYTF.